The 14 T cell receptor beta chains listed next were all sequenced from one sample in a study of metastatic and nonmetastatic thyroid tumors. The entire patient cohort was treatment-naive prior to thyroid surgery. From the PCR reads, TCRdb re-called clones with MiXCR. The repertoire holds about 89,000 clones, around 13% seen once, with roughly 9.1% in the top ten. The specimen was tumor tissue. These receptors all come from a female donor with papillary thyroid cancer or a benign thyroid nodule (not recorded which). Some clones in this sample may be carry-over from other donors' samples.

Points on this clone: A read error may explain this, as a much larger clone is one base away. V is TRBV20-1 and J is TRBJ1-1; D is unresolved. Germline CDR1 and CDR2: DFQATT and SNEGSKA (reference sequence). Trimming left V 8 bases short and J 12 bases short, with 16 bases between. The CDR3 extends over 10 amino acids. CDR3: CSCRAWASFF. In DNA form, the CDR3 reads TGCAGTTGCCGGGCTTGGGCTTCTTTCTTT.

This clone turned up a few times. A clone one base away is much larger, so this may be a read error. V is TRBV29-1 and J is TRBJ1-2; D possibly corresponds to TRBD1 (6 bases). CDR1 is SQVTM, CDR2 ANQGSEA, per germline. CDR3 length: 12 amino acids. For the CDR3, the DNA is TGCAGCATTGAAACAGGGCTCTATGGCTACACCTTC. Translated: CSIETGLYGYTF.

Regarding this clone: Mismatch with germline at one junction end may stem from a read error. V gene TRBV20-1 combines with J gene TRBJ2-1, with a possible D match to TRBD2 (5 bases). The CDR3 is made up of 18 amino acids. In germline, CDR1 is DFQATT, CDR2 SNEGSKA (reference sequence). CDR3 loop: CSARNPQVRVWRVYEQFF. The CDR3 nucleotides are TGCAGTGCTAGAAACCCCCAGGTTAGGGTTTGGCGGGTTTATGAGCAGTTTTTC.

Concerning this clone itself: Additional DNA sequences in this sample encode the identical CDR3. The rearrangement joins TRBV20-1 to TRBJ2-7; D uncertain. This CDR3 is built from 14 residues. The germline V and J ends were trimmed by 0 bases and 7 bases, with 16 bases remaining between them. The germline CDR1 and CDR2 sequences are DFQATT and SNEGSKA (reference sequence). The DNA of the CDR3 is TGCAGTGCTAGAGAACGCGGCAGTTCACGAGAGCAGTACTTC. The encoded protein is CSARERGSSREQYF.

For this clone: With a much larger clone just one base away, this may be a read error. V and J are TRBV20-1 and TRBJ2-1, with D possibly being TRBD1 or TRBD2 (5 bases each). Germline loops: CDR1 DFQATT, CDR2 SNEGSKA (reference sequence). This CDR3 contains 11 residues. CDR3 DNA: TGCATCACATGGGGGAGCAATGAGCAGTTCTTC. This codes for CITWGSNEQFF.

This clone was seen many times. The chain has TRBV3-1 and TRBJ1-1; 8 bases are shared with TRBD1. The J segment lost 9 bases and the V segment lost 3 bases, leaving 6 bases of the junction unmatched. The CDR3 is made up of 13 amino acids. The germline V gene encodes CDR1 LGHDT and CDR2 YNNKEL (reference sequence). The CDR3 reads CASSQQSRGQAFF. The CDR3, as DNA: TGTGCCAGCAGCCAGCAGTCCAGGGGGCAAGCTTTCTTT.

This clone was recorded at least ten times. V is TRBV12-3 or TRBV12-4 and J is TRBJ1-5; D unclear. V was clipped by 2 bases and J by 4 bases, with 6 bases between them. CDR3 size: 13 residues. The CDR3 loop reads CASSLIPNQPQHF. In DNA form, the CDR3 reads TGTGCCAGCAGTTTAATACCTAATCAGCCCCAGCATTTT.

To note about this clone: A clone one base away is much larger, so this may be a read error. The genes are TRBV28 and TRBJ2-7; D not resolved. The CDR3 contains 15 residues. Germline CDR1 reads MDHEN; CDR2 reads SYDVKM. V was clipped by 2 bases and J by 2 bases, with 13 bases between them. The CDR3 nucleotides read TGTGCCAGCAGTTTAAGGCTCCTGGGAACCTACGAGCAGTACTTC. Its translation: CASSLRLLGTYEQYF.

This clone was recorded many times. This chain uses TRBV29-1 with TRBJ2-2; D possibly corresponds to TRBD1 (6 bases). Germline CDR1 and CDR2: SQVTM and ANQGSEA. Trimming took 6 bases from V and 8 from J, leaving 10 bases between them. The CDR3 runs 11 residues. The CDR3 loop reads CSVVQGGELFF. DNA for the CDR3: TGCAGCGTAGTACAGGGAGGGGAGCTGTTTTTT.

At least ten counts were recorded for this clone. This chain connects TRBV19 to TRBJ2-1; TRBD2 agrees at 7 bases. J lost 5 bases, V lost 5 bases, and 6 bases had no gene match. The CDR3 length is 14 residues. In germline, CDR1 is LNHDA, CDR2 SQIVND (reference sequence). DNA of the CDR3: TGTGCCAGTAGTTTGTGGCTAGCGGACAATGAGCAGTTCTTC. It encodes CASSLWLADNEQFF.

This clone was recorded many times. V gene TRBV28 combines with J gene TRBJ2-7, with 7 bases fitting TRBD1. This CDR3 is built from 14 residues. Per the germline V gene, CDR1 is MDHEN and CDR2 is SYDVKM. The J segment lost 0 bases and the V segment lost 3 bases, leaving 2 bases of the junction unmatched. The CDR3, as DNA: TGTGCCAGCAGTTTGGGACAGAGCTCCTACGAGCAGTACTTC. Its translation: CASSLGQSSYEQYF.

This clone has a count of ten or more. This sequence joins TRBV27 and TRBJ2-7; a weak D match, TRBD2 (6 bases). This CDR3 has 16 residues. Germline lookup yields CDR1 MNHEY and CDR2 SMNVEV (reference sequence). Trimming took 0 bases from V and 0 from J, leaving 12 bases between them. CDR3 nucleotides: TGTGCCAGCAGTTTATCTGGGCAGGGAGGCTCCTACGAGCAGTACTTC. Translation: CASSLSGQGGSYEQYF.

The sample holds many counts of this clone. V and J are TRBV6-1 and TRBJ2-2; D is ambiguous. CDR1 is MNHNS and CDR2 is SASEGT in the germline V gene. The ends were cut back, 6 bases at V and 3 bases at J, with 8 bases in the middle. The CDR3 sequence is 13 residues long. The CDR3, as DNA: TGTGCCAGCAGCGCGGAGTACACCGGGGAGCTGTTTTTT. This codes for CASSAEYTGELFF.

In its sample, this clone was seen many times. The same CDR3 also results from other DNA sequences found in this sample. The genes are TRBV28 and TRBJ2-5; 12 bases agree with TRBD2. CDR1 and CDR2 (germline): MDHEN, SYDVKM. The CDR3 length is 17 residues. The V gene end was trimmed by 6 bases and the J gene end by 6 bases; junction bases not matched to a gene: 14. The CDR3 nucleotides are TGTGCCAGCAGCCGCCTCCCCCTAGCGGGAGGGCCGAAGACCCAGTACTTC. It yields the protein CASSRLPLAGGPKTQYF.